What follows are 7 T cell receptor beta chains derived from one specimen sequenced in a study of cytomegalovirus exposure and HLA in healthy donors. Researchers ran the PCR with 60 Vbeta and 13 Jbeta primers. Measured with immunoSEQ multiplex PCR; TCRdb has only the in-frame clones, and not every one. The table has some 180,000 clones, roughly 87% seen once. The source material was PBMCs. These receptors were obtained from a boy aged 2 to 10 in good health and CMV-seronegative.

The CDR3, as DNA: TGTGCCAGCAGCCCAAAAGGTGGAGGGAAAGAGACCCAGTACTTC. Its translation is CASSPKGGGKETQYF. The chain is built from TRBV2 and TRBJ2-5; the D gene is possibly TRBD2 (6 bases). The CDR3 has 15 residues. The germline CDR1 and CDR2 sequences are SNHLY and FYNNEI. V lost 6 bases to trimming and J lost 3 bases, with 17 bases between them.

This chain connects TRBV9 to TRBJ2-7; 7 bases agree with TRBD1. CDR3 size: 14 residues. J was trimmed by 3 bases and V by 3 bases; bases with no gene match: 6. From germline, CDR1 is SGDLS and CDR2 YYNGEE. The CDR3 protein is CASSGRDSNYEQYF. CDR3 DNA: TGTGCCAGCAGCGGCCGGGACAGCAACTACGAGCAGTACTTC.

The chain has TRBV5-1 and TRBJ1-1; D gene uncertain. From germline, CDR1 is SGHRS and CDR2 YFSETQ. V lost 3 bases and J 2 bases, leaving 5 bases between the germline ends. The CDR3 has 12 residues. The chain's CDR3 is CASSSVNTEAFF. The CDR3 nucleotides are TGCGCCAGCAGCTCGGTCAACACTGAAGCTTTCTTT.

The chain joins TRBV11-2 to TRBJ2-5, with 13 positions matching TRBD2. Germline CDR1 and CDR2: SGHAT and FQNNGV. The junction had 10 bases not matched to a gene; V was cut back by 4 bases and J by 2 bases. The CDR3 has 18 residues. DNA of the CDR3: TGTGCCAGCAGCTCAAGGGTACTAGCGGGGGGGCCTCAAGAGACCCAGTACTTC. Protein sequence: CASSSRVLAGGPQETQYF.

The genes are TRBV27 and TRBJ1-2, with no clear D. The V end was cut by 3 bases, the J end by 6 bases, with 11 bases between. The CDR3 consists of 13 residues. Germline V CDR1 and CDR2: MNHEY, SMNVEV (reference sequence). The DNA for the CDR3 is TGTGCCAGCAGTTTCGACTGGCGCGATGGCTACACCTTC. It encodes CASSFDWRDGYTF.

The V and J genes are TRBV28 and TRBJ2-5; a possible D gene is TRBD2 (6 bases). The CDR3 consists of 15 residues. The germline V and J ends were trimmed by 3 bases and 3 bases, with 14 bases remaining between them. Per germline, CDR1 MDHEN and CDR2 SYDVKM. This CDR3 is CASSFRAGLKETQYF. DNA for the CDR3: TGTGCCAGCAGTTTCAGAGCGGGCCTTAAAGAGACCCAGTACTTC.

The genes are TRBV28 and TRBJ2-3; TRBD1 agrees at 9 bases. The CDR3 is made up of 14 amino acids. V lost 6 bases, J lost 3 bases, and 4 bases stayed unmatched. Germline V CDR1 and CDR2: MDHEN, SYDVKM. The DNA for the CDR3 is TGTGCCAGCAGGACAGGGGGAGAAACAGATACGCAGTATTTT. This sequence encodes CASRTGGETDTQYF. Combining the CDR3 with reference TRBV28 and TRBJ2-3 gives the whole variable domain DVKVTQSSRYLVKRTGEKVFLECVQDMDHENMFWYRQDPGLGLRLIYFSYDVKMKEKGDIPEGYSVSREKKERFSLILESASTNQTSMYLCASRTGGETDTQYFGPGTRLTVL.